A selection of T cell receptor beta chains follows, all from one sample in a study of cytotoxic CD8 clonotypes in ibrutinib-treated CLL. Clones were sequenced by immunoSEQ multiplex PCR, and TCRdb holds only the in-frame ones, with some missing. Of approximately 350,000 clones listed, about 64% are singletons. This material consisted of PBMCs, taken after 36 months of ibrutinib treatment. Every receptor here comes from a human donor with chronic lymphocytic leukemia. CDR3s include the opening cysteine and the closing phenylalanine or tryptophan. The D gene is left open where the match is weak. The size entry is marked missing in some rows and otherwise reads once, few, many or a size class.

CASSEAQEAGVTYTGELFF | TGTGCCAGCAGTGAAGCGCAAGAAGCGGGGGTGACCTACACCGGGGAGCTGTTTTTT | TRBD2 | 19 | TRBJ2-2 | once | TRBV2
CASSRDRGPNQPQHF | TGTGCCAGCTCACGAGACAGGGGGCCCAATCAGCCCCAGCATTTT | TRBD1 | 15 | TRBJ1-5 | once | TRBV18
CASSQIAGEQYF | TGTGCCAGCAGTCAGATAGCGGGCGAGCAGTACTTC | TRBD2 | 12 | TRBJ2-7 | few | TRBV27
CASSIEPGDGYTF | TGTGCCAGTAGTATCGAACCCGGGGATGGCTACACCTTC | . | 13 | TRBJ1-2 | once | TRBV19
CASSASGISSGNTIYF | TGTGCCAGTAGTGCGTCAGGGATTAGCTCTGGAAACACCATATATTTT | . | 16 | TRBJ1-3 | few | TRBV19
CASSLGQLIDTF | TGTGCCAGCAGCTTGGGTCAGTTAATAGACACCTTC | . | 12 | TRBJ1-2 | few | TRBV5-4
CASSPLIESEQFF | TGTGCCAGCAGTCCCCTTATCGAAAGTGAGCAGTTCTTC | . | 13 | TRBJ2-1 | . | TRBV2
CASNGRARSSAEAFF | TGTGCCAGCAACGGCCGGGCCCGAAGTTCTGCTGAAGCTTTCTTT | . | 15 | TRBJ1-1 | . | TRBV2
CASSLGSDGQGETEAFF | TGTGCCAGCAGCTTAGGTTCTGATGGACAGGGGGAGACTGAAGCTTTCTTT | TRBD1 | 17 | TRBJ1-1 | . | TRBV7-2
CASNGAGNQPQHF | TGTGCCAGTAATGGGGCTGGTAATCAGCCCCAGCATTTT | . | 13 | TRBJ1-5 | few | TRBV19
CASRKTGLNTGELFF | TGTGCCAGCAGAAAAACAGGGTTGAACACCGGGGAGCTGTTTTTT | . | 15 | TRBJ2-2 | few | TRBV11-2
CASSLEVGEPYNEQFF | TGTGCCAGCAGCTTAGAGGTCGGGGAACCCTACAATGAGCAGTTCTTC | . | 16 | TRBJ2-1 | . | TRBV11-2
CASSLATAPSPDEKLFF | TGTGCCAGCAGTTTAGCGACCGCCCCGTCCCCCGATGAAAAACTGTTTTTT | . | 17 | TRBJ1-4 | few | TRBV28
CASSSPVQETQYF | TGTGCCAGCAGCTCCCCGGTTCAAGAGACCCAGTACTTC | . | 13 | TRBJ2-5 | . | TRBV5-4
CASSQEPSRGSDTQYF | TGCGCCAGCAGCCAAGAGCCGTCGCGAGGTTCAGATACGCAGTATTTT | . | 16 | TRBJ2-3 | few | TRBV4-1
CASSRGDNEQFF | TGTGCCAGCAGCAGAGGGGACAATGAGCAGTTCTTC | . | 12 | TRBJ2-1 | . | TRBV9
CASSVGSTAEQFF | TGTGCCAGCAGCGTAGGTTCCACCGCTGAGCAGTTCTTC | . | 13 | TRBJ2-1 | few | TRBV9
CATSMWADTEAFF | TGTGCCACCAGCATGTGGGCGGACACTGAAGCTTTCTTT | . | 13 | TRBJ1-1 | . | TRBV15
CASSLGTGVITDTQYF | TGTGCCAGCAGCCTGGGGACAGGGGTCATCACAGATACGCAGTATTTT | TRBD1 | 16 | TRBJ2-3 | . | TRBV7-9
CATRVGTGGQETQYF | TGTGCCACCAGGGTGGGCACTGGAGGCCAAGAGACCCAGTACTTC | . | 15 | TRBJ2-5 | . | TRBV7-2
CASSISGHLYNEQFF | TGTGCCAGTAGTATCTCCGGACACCTCTACAATGAGCAGTTCTTC | . | 15 | TRBJ2-1 | once | TRBV19
CASSSPATDTQYF | TGTGCCAGCAGTTCACCAGCCACAGATACGCAGTATTTT | . | 13 | TRBJ2-3 | few | TRBV6-5
CASSPNPGLAYEQYF | TGTGCCAGCAGTCCAAACCCGGGACTAGCGTACGAGCAGTACTTC | TRBD2 | 15 | TRBJ2-7 | . | TRBV5-5
CASSLERVGYTF | TGCGCCAGCAGCTTGGAAAGGGTAGGCTACACCTTC | . | 12 | TRBJ1-2 | . | TRBV5-1
CSAMDRVGYTF | TGCAGCGCTATGGACAGGGTAGGCTACACCTTC | TRBD1 | 11 | TRBJ1-2 | . | TRBV29-1
CASSQGRTGGLSYEQYF | TGCGCCAGCAGCCAAGGGAGGACAGGGGGCTTATCCTACGAGCAGTACTTC | TRBD1 | 17 | TRBJ2-7 | . | TRBV4-1
CASSLTTGGSGANVLTF | TGTGCCAGCAGCTTAACGACAGGGGGCTCTGGGGCCAACGTCCTGACTTTC | TRBD1 | 17 | TRBJ2-6 | . | TRBV11-1
CATSRLGGRETQYF | TGTGCCACCAGCAGATTGGGGGGGCGGGAGACCCAGTACTTC | . | 14 | TRBJ2-5 | . | TRBV15
CASMDHTTNEKLFF | TGCGCCAGCATGGATCATACAACTAATGAAAAACTGTTTTTT | . | 14 | TRBJ1-4 | . | TRBV4-1
CASSPAGVNSPLHF | TGTGCCAGCTCACCCGCAGGGGTTAATTCACCCCTCCACTTT | . | 14 | TRBJ1-6 | . | TRBV18
CASSPLGLNSNQPQHF | TGCGCCAGCAGCCCCCTTGGGCTTAATAGCAATCAGCCCCAGCATTTT | . | 16 | TRBJ1-5 | . | TRBV5-1
CASSRTGGGNYGYTF | TGTGCCAGCAGCAGAACAGGGGGCGGAAATTATGGCTACACCTTC | TRBD1 | 15 | TRBJ1-2 | . | TRBV7-8
CASSYDRLYEQYF | TGTGCCAGCAGTTATGACAGGCTCTACGAGCAGTACTTC | . | 13 | TRBJ2-7 | . | TRBV2